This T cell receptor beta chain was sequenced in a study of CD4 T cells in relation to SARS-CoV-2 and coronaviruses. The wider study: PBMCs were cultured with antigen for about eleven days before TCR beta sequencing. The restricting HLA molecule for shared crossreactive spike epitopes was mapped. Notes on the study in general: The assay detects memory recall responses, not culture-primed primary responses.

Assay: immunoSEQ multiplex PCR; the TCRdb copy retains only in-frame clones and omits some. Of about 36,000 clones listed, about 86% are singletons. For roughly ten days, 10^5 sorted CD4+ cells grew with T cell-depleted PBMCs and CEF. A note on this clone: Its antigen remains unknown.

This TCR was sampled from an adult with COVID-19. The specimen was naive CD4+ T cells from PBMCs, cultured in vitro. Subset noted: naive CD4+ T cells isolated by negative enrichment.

The CDR3 DNA sequence: TGTGCCAGCAGTTATCGACTAGCGGGAGTCACAGATACGCAGTATTTT. Translated, it gives CASSYRLAGVTDTQYF. This chain joins TRBV6-5 and TRBJ2-3, with 12 bases aligning to TRBD2. Germline V CDR1 and CDR2: MNHEY, SVGAGI. CDR3 length equals 16 residues. V shed 3 bases and J 2 bases; nucleotides not matched to a gene: 3.